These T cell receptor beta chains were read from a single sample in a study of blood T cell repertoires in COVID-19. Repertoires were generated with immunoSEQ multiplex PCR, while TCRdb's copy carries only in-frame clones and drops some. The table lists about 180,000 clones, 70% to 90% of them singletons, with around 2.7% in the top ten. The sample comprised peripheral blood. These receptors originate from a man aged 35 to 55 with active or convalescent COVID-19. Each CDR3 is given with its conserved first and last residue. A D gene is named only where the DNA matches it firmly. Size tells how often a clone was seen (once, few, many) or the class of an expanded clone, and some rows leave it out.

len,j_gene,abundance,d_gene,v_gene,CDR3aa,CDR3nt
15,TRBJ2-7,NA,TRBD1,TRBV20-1,CSASSGTAVSYEQYF,TGCAGTGCTAGTTCCGGGACAGCAGTATCCTACGAGCAGTACTTC
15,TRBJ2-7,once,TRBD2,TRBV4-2,CASSRDLAGVYEQYF,TGTGCCAGCAGCCGAGACCTAGCGGGGGTCTACGAGCAGTACTTC
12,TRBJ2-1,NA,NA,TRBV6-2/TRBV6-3,CASSSGRTKQFF,TGTGCCAGCAGTTCGGGACGGACTAAGCAGTTCTTC
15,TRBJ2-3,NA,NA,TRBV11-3,CASSLGGGEADTQYF,TGTGCCAGCAGCTTAGGCGGGGGCGAGGCAGATACGCAGTATTTT
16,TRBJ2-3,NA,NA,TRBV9,CASSHTVGTSTDTQYF,TGTGCCAGCAGTCATACGGTCGGGACAAGCACAGATACGCAGTATTTT
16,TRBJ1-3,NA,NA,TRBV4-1,CASSQGMARSGNTIYF,TGCGCCAGCAGCCAAGGAATGGCCCGCTCTGGAAACACCATATATTTT
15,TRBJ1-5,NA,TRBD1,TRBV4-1,CASSSPGGRNQPQHF,TGCGCCAGCAGCTCCCCAGGGGGCCGCAATCAGCCCCAGCATTTT
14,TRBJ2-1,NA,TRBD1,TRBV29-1,CSVGGGQGRDEQFF,TGCAGCGTTGGAGGGGGCCAGGGGCGGGATGAGCAGTTCTTC
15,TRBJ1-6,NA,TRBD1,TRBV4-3,CASSQNRQGYSPLHF,TGCGCCAGCAGCCAAAATAGACAGGGCTATTCACCCCTCCACTTT
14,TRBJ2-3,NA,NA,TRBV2,CASSELAPTDTQYF,TGTGCCAGCAGTGAACTAGCGCCCACAGATACGCAGTATTTT
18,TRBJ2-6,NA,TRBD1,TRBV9,CASSDRDRGDSGANVLTF,TGTGCCAGCAGCGATCGGGACAGGGGTGATTCGGGGGCCAACGTCCTGACTTTC
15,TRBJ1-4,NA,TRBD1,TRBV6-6,CASSPQTGGDEKLFF,TGTGCCAGCAGTCCCCAGACAGGGGGCGATGAAAAACTGTTTTTT
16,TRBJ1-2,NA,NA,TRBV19,CASSIEARGGGYGYTF,TGTGCCAGTAGTATAGAAGCCAGGGGCGGCGGCTATGGCTACACCTTC
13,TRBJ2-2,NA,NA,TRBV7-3,CASSPGTTGELFF,TGTGCCAGCAGCCCGGGTACGACCGGGGAGCTGTTTTTT
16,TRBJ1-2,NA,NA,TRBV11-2,CASSFWGRGRNYGYTF,TGTGCCAGCAGCTTCTGGGGGCGAGGGAGAAACTATGGCTACACCTTC
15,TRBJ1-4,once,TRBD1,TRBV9,CASSPPGQGFEKLFF,TGTGCCAGCAGCCCCCCGGGACAGGGTTTCGAAAAACTGTTTTTT
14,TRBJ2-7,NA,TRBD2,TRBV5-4,CASSEVAGSYEQYF,TGTGCCAGCAGCGAGGTAGCGGGCTCCTACGAGCAGTACTTC
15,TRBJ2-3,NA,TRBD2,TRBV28,CASSSDTSGLDTQYF,TGTGCCAGCAGTTCCGACACTAGCGGGTTAGATACGCAGTATTTT
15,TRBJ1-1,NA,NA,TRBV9,CASSVRRGSDTEAFF,TGTGCCAGCAGCGTACGACGGGGGTCGGACACTGAAGCTTTCTTT
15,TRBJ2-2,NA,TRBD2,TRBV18,CASSPSRTSPGELFF,TGTGCCAGCTCCCCCTCCAGGACTAGTCCCGGGGAGCTGTTTTTT
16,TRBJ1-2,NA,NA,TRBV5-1,CASSLVLQDLNYGYTF,TGCGCCAGCAGCTTGGTACTCCAGGATCTTAACTATGGCTACACCTTC
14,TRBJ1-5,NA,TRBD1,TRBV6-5,CASRGDRGDQPQHF,TGTGCCAGCAGGGGGGACAGGGGCGATCAGCCCCAGCATTTT
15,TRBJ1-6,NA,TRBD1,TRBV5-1,CASSLRGQGESPLHF,TGCGCCAGCAGCTTGCGGGGACAGGGTGAGTCACCCCTCCACTTT
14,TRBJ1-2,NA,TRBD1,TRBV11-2,CASSSPRGRGGYTF,TGTGCCAGCAGCTCACCCAGGGGGCGCGGTGGCTACACCTTC
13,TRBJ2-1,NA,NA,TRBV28,CASTPRGYNEQFF,TGTGCCAGCACCCCTAGGGGATACAATGAGCAGTTCTTC
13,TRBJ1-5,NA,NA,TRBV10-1,CASSIRGRQPQHF,TGCGCCAGCAGTATCAGGGGTCGCCAGCCCCAGCATTTT
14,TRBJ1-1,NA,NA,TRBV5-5,CASSHRDVNTEAFF,TGTGCCAGCAGCCACAGGGACGTGAACACTGAAGCTTTCTTT
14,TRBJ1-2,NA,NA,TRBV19,CASKPERAAYGYTF,TGTGCCAGTAAGCCGGAGAGGGCGGCCTATGGCTACACCTTC
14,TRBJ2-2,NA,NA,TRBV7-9,CASSFGTRSGELFF,TGTGCCAGCAGCTTCGGGACACGTAGCGGGGAGCTGTTTTTT
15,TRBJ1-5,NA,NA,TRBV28,CASSGGGLNNQPQHF,TGTGCCAGCAGTGGTGGGGGACTCAACAATCAGCCCCAGCATTTT
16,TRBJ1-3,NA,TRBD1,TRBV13,CASSFTGASSGNTIYF,TGTGCCAGCAGCTTTACAGGGGCCAGTTCTGGAAACACCATATATTTT
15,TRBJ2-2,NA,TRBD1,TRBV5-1,CASSSGQGSTGELFF,TGCGCCAGCAGTTCTGGACAGGGGTCCACCGGGGAGCTGTTTTTT
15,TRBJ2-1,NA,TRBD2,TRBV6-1,CASSETSGGGNEQFF,TGTGCCAGCAGTGAGACTAGCGGGGGCGGGAATGAGCAGTTCTTC
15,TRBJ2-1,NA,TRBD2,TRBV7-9,CASSFSGGTGNEQFF,TGTGCCAGCAGCTTTAGCGGGGGTACGGGCAATGAGCAGTTCTTC
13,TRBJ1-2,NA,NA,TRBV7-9,CASSRDSTYGYTF,TGTGCCAGCAGCCGGGACTCAACCTATGGCTACACCTTC
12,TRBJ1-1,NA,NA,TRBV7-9,CASSLTGTEAFF,TGTGCCAGCAGCCTCACGGGCACTGAAGCTTTCTTT
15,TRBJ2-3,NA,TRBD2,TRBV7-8,CASSFSSGGTDTQYF,TGTGCCAGCAGCTTCTCTAGCGGGGGCACAGATACGCAGTATTTT
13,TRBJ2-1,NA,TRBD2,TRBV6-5,CASRTAGEREQFF,TGTGCCAGCAGGACGGCGGGGGAGAGGGAGCAGTTCTTC
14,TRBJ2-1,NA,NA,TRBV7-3,CASSLGAYGNEQFF,TGTGCCAGCAGCTTAGGGGCCTATGGGAATGAGCAGTTCTTC
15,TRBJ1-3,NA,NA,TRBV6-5,CASSYSNRAGNTIYF,TGTGCCAGCAGTTACTCGAACAGGGCCGGAAACACCATATATTTT
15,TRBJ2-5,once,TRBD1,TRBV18,CASSPGQVGGETQYF,TGTGCCAGCTCACCAGGACAGGTTGGGGGAGAGACCCAGTACTTC
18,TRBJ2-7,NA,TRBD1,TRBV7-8,CASSLETGGKLTVYEQYF,TGTGCCAGCAGCTTAGAGACAGGGGGCAAACTTACCGTCTACGAGCAGTACTTC
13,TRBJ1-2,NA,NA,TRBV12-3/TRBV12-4,CASTDSSSYGYTF,TGTGCCAGCACCGACAGCTCCAGCTATGGCTACACCTTC
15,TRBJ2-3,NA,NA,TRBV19,CASSRKPGDLDTQYF,TGTGCCAGTAGTCGAAAACCGGGGGACTTGGATACGCAGTATTTT